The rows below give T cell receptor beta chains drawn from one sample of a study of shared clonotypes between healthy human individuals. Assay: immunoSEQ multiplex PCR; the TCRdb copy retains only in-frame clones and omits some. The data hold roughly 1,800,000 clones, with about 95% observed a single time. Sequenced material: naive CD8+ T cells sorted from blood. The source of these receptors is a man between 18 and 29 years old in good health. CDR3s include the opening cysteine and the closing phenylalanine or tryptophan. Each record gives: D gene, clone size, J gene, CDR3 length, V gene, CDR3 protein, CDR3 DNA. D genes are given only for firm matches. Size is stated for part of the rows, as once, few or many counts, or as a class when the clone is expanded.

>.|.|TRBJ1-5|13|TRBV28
CASRKLSNQPQHF
TGTGCCAGCAGAAAACTAAGCAATCAGCCCCAGCATTTT
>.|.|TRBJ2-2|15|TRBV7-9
CASSSLGSPTGELFF
TGTGCCAGCAGCTCACTAGGGAGTCCCACCGGGGAGCTGTTTTTT
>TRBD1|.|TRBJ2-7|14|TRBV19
CASSWGQGGYEQYF
TGTGCCAGTAGTTGGGGACAGGGTGGGTACGAGCAGTACTTC
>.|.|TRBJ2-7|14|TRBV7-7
CASSPGKGSYEQYF
TGTGCTAGCAGCCCGGGTAAGGGCTCCTACGAGCAGTACTTC
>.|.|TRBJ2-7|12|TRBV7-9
CASSTPAEEQYF
TGTGCCAGCAGCACCCCAGCGGAGGAGCAGTACTTC
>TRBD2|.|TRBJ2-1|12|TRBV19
CASSSGGNEQFF
TGTGCCAGTAGTAGCGGGGGGAATGAGCAGTTCTTC
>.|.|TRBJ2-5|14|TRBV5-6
CASSLETRQETQYF
TGTGCCAGCAGCTTGGAGACTCGTCAAGAGACCCAGTACTTC
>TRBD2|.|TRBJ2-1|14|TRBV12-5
CASGSSGGYNEQFF
TGTGCTAGTGGTTCTAGCGGGGGATACAATGAGCAGTTCTTC
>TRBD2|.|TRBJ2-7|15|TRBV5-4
CASSSYWREDDEQYF
TGTGCCAGCAGCTCTTACTGGCGGGAGGACGACGAGCAGTACTTC
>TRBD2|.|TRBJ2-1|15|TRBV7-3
CASSSLAGVFTEQFF
TGTGCCAGCAGCTCTCTTGCGGGGGTGTTCACTGAGCAGTTCTTC
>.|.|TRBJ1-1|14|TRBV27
CASSLPGMGTEAFF
TGTGCCAGCAGTCTTCCAGGGATGGGGACTGAAGCTTTCTTT
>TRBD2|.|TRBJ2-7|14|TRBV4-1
CASSQSSGDYEQYF
TGCGCCAGCAGCCAGAGTAGCGGGGACTACGAGCAGTACTTC
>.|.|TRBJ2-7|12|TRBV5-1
CASSLDNHEQYF
TGCGCCAGCAGCTTGGACAACCACGAGCAGTACTTC
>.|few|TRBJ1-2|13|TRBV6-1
CASSEVGDLRYTF
TGTGCCAGCAGTGAAGTAGGGGATCTACGCTACACCTTC
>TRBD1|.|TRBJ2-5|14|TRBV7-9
CASSATGGRETQYF
TGTGCCAGCAGCGCGACAGGGGGCAGGGAGACCCAGTACTTC
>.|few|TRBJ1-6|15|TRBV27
CASSLGPPIVSPLHF
TGTGCCAGCAGTTTAGGGCCCCCCATTGTTTCACCCCTCCACTTT
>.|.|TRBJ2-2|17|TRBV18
CASSPPLRRDNTGELFF
TGTGCCAGCTCACCACCGCTTCGGCGGGATAACACCGGGGAGCTGTTTTTT
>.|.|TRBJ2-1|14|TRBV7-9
CASSLSPSGDEQFF
TGTGCCAGCAGCTTATCCCCCAGCGGCGATGAGCAGTTCTTC
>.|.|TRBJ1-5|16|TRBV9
CASSAGTEDSNQPQHF
TGTGCCAGCAGCGCGGGGACCGAAGATAGCAATCAGCCCCAGCATTTT
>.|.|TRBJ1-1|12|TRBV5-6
CASSSADTEAFF
TGTGCCAGCAGCTCAGCCGACACTGAAGCTTTCTTT